Detailed here is one T cell receptor beta chain. The antigen is not known. The CDR3 sequence is 14 residues long. J gave up 2 bases and V 5 bases, and 6 bases lay outside the gene matches. Germline V gives CDR1 KGHSH, CDR2 LQKENI. These data originate in a study of metastatic and nonmetastatic thyroid tumors. In the study overall: Repertoires were compared across blood and tumor or nodule tissue from malignant and benign thyroid patients. Regarding the study as a whole: Patients with malignant thyroid tumors reportedly had significantly higher TCR beta diversity than those with benign nodules, in blood and tumor.

Not a single patient had been given any form of treatment at any point before undergoing thyroid surgery. Authors' data handling: Variation in CDR3 across clinicopathological groups served as the basis for constructing a distant-metastasis classifier in papillary thyroid cancer. TCRdb called clones again from the PCR reads with MiXCR. TCRdb's processing, not the authors' own work, is the source of the V and J calls. The sample carries around 31,000 clones, roughly 20% recorded once. The TCR was taken from a male donor with papillary thyroid cancer or a benign thyroid nodule (not recorded which). Some clones in this sample may be carry-over from other donors' samples. Sequencing was performed on tumor tissue. This chain joins TRBV18 and TRBJ2-7; TRBD2 matches at 7 bases. The CDR3: CASSSTGLAYEQYF. In nucleotides, the CDR3 is TGTGCCAGCTCATCTACCGGACTAGCCTACGAGCAGTACTTC.